A selection of T cell receptor beta chains follows, all from one sample in a study of cytomegalovirus exposure and HLA in healthy donors. The repertoire was sequenced with immunoSEQ multiplex PCR; TCRdb's copy has only in-frame clones and lacks some. The repertoire has 100,000 to 150,000 clones, over 60% of them found once; the top ten carry 0.95% to 1.5%. Sequenced sample: PBMCs. All receptors derive from a female donor in good health and CMV-seronegative. Both conserved end residues are part of each CDR3. Each record gives: D gene, J gene, V gene, clone size, CDR3 protein, CDR3 DNA. The D gene is left open where the match is weak. Clone size is given for some rows only: seen once, a few or many times, or a class if the clone is expanded.

>NA|TRBJ2-2|TRBV6-1|few
CASSRGGTGELFF
TGTGCCAGCAGTAGGGGGGGAACCGGGGAGCTGTTTTTT
>TRBD1|TRBJ2-6|TRBV27|NA
CASSPGTVGSGANVLTF
TGTGCCAGCAGTCCCGGGACAGTCGGCTCTGGGGCCAACGTCCTGACTTTC
>NA|TRBJ1-6|TRBV18|NA
CASSPSTGRNSPLHF
TGTGCCAGCTCACCTAGTACAGGGCGGAATTCACCCCTCCACTTT
>TRBD2|TRBJ2-1|TRBV7-3|NA
CASSPRGTSGGSGRRSYNEQFF
TGTGCCAGCAGCCCGAGGGGTACTAGCGGGGGATCCGGGCGTCGCTCCTACAATGAGCAGTTCTTC
>TRBD2|TRBJ2-7|TRBV9|NA
CASSLSSGDYEQYF
TGTGCCAGCAGTCTCTCTAGCGGGGACTACGAGCAGTACTTC
>TRBD1|TRBJ2-7|TRBV7-8|NA
CASSRQGHTYEQYF
TGTGCCAGCAGTCGACAGGGACATACCTACGAGCAGTACTTC
>NA|TRBJ1-6|TRBV5-1|NA
CASTLGQTNSPLHF
TGCGCCAGCACCCTGGGACAAACAAATTCACCCCTCCACTTT
>TRBD2|TRBJ2-7|TRBV7-3|NA
CASSLGSGAAYEQYF
TGTGCCAGCAGCTTAGGTAGCGGGGCTGCCTACGAGCAGTACTTC
>TRBD2|TRBJ2-3|TRBV18|few
CASSPPGLAGNTDTQYF
TGTGCCAGCTCACCACCGGGACTAGCGGGGAACACAGATACGCAGTATTTT
>NA|TRBJ2-3|TRBV2|NA
CASSDGLSSTDTQYF
TGTGCCAGCAGTGATGGGCTTTCTAGCACAGATACGCAGTATTTT
>NA|TRBJ2-3|TRBV5-1|NA
CASSTGTWAEDTQYF
TGCGCCAGCAGCACCGGGACTTGGGCGGAAGATACGCAGTATTTT
>TRBD2|TRBJ2-7|TRBV7-2|few
CASSTQRGGGYEQYF
TGTGCCAGCAGCACCCAGCGGGGCGGGGGCTACGAGCAGTACTTC
>TRBD1|TRBJ2-6|TRBV19|NA
CASIGTGVDGANVLTF
TGTGCCAGTATTGGGACAGGGGTGGATGGGGCCAACGTCCTGACTTTC
>TRBD2|TRBJ2-7|TRBV30|few
CAYGTGGGEQYF
TGTGCCTATGGGACGGGCGGGGGGGAGCAGTACTTC
>NA|TRBJ1-5|TRBV4-1|NA
CASSQDTGPNQPQHF
TGCGCCAGCAGCCAAGATACAGGGCCGAATCAGCCCCAGCATTTT
>TRBD2|TRBJ2-5|TRBV7-9|NA
CASVPPGLGETQYF
TGTGCCAGCGTACCGCCGGGACTAGGAGAGACCCAGTACTTC
>NA|TRBJ2-6|TRBV21-1|NA
CASSKGGGSGANVLTF
TGTGCCAGCAGCAAAGGAGGTGGCTCTGGGGCCAACGTCCTGACTTTC
>TRBD2|TRBJ2-1|TRBV7-9|few
CASSLGLFGEQFF
TGTGCCAGCAGCTTGGGACTATTCGGTGAGCAGTTCTTC
>NA|TRBJ1-3|TRBV9|NA
CASSPGEPASTIYF
TGTGCCAGCAGCCCCGGGGAGCCAGCGAGCACCATATATTTT
>TRBD2|TRBJ2-1|TRBV11-2|once
CASKLLSGNKYNEQFF
TGTGCCAGCAAACTCCTAAGCGGGAACAAATACAATGAGCAGTTCTTC
>NA|TRBJ1-5|TRBV27|NA
CASRPQSNQPQHF
TGTGCCAGCAGGCCACAGAGCAATCAGCCCCAGCATTTT
>NA|TRBJ2-3|TRBV30|NA
CAWARLTDTQYF
TGTGCCTGGGCGCGACTCACAGATACGCAGTATTTT
>TRBD2|TRBJ2-7|TRBV29-1|NA
CSAASGVQVGEQYF
TGCAGCGCCGCTAGCGGGGTGCAGGTCGGCGAGCAGTACTTC
>TRBD2|TRBJ2-5|TRBV6-1|NA
CASSLAGAGGETQYF
TGTGCCAGCAGTCTAGCGGGAGCAGGGGGAGAGACCCAGTACTTC
>NA|TRBJ2-1|TRBV9|NA
CASSVRTGTINNEQFF
TGTGCCAGCAGCGTACGGACTGGCACTATCAACAATGAGCAGTTCTTC
>TRBD2|TRBJ2-3|TRBV5-8|NA
CASSLAGGRDMQYF
TGTGCCAGCAGCTTGGCGGGGGGGCGCGATATGCAGTATTTT
>NA|TRBJ2-1|TRBV6-1|NA
CASSGLQGSYNEQFF
TGTGCCAGCAGTGGGCTACAGGGTTCCTACAATGAGCAGTTCTTC
>NA|TRBJ1-2|TRBV9|NA
CASSVASGNYGYTF
TGTGCCAGCAGCGTAGCTTCGGGGAACTATGGCTACACCTTC
>TRBD1|TRBJ1-1|TRBV11-2|NA
CASSLDRGGEAFF
TGTGCCAGCAGCTTGGACAGGGGAGGTGAAGCTTTCTTT
>TRBD2|TRBJ2-2|TRBV6-5|NA
CASFEREGPGELFF
TGTGCCAGCTTCGAGCGGGAGGGCCCCGGGGAGCTGTTTTTT
>TRBD2|TRBJ2-7|TRBV18|NA
CASSRGLAGEGEQYF
TGTGCCAGCTCACGGGGACTAGCGGGAGAAGGGGAGCAGTACTTC
>NA|TRBJ2-7|TRBV25-1|NA
CASSEGALYEQYF
TGTGCCAGCAGTGAGGGGGCCCTCTACGAGCAGTACTTC
>NA|TRBJ2-2|TRBV6-5|few
CASSYGIGELFF
TGTGCCAGCAGTTACGGCATCGGGGAGCTGTTTTTT
>NA|TRBJ2-7|TRBV21-1|NA
CASSTEGTGTHEQYF
TGTGCCAGCAGCACAGAGGGGACAGGGACCCACGAGCAGTACTTC
>TRBD1|TRBJ1-1|TRBV2|NA
CASRAAGGEAFF
TGTGCCAGCAGAGCGGCAGGGGGTGAAGCTTTCTTT
>TRBD1|TRBJ1-1|TRBV6-5|NA
CASREDRAPNTEAFF
TGTGCCAGCAGAGAGGACAGGGCCCCGAACACTGAAGCTTTCTTT
>TRBD1|TRBJ2-7|TRBV13|NA
CASSPLGPEGQGNYEQYF
TGTGCCAGCAGCCCCCTCGGCCCTGAGGGACAGGGCAACTACGAGCAGTACTTC
>TRBD2|TRBJ2-2|TRBV19|NA
CASSMNGGAGELFF
TGTGCCAGTAGTATGAACGGGGGGGCCGGGGAGCTGTTTTTT
>NA|TRBJ2-3|TRBV9|NA
CASSVGPEGTDTQYF
TGTGCCAGCAGCGTAGGGCCAGAAGGCACAGATACGCAGTATTTT
>NA|TRBJ2-6|TRBV5-4|NA
CASSLYRAAGANVLTF
TGTGCCAGCAGCCTGTACAGGGCAGCTGGGGCCAACGTCCTGACTTTC
>TRBD1|TRBJ1-1|TRBV18|few
CASSPDREQTEAFF
TGTGCCAGCTCACCCGACAGGGAGCAGACTGAAGCTTTCTTT
>TRBD1|TRBJ1-1|TRBV4-1|NA
CASSQDKGRGDTEAFF
TGCGCCAGCAGCCAAGATAAGGGCAGGGGGGACACTGAAGCTTTCTTT
>NA|TRBJ2-7|TRBV14|NA
CASSGADEQYF
TGTGCCAGCAGTGGTGCGGACGAGCAGTACTTC
>TRBD1|TRBJ1-2|TRBV4-1|NA
CASSRPQTGNYGYTF
TGCGCCAGCAGCCGCCCTCAGACAGGGAACTATGGCTACACCTTC
>TRBD2|TRBJ2-1|TRBV11-2|NA
CASSLGTSGGRHEQFF
TGTGCCAGCAGCTTAGGTACTAGCGGGGGGCGTCATGAGCAGTTCTTC
>NA|TRBJ2-5|TRBV6-1|NA
CASSFWAETQYF
TGTGCCAGCAGCTTCTGGGCGGAGACCCAGTACTTC
>TRBD1|TRBJ1-1|TRBV5-1|NA
CASSGSTGDTEAFF
TGCGCCAGCAGCGGATCAACAGGGGACACTGAAGCTTTCTTT
>NA|TRBJ2-7|TRBV5-6|NA
CASSLLGQSYEQYF
TGTGCCAGCAGCTTGCTAGGTCAATCCTACGAGCAGTACTTC
>NA|TRBJ1-1|TRBV7-9|NA
CASSSTHMNTEAFF
TGTGCCAGCAGCTCAACCCACATGAACACTGAAGCTTTCTTT
>NA|TRBJ1-1|TRBV7-9|NA
CASSPKIRVGTEAFF
TGTGCCAGCAGCCCCAAGATCCGGGTGGGCACTGAAGCTTTCTTT
>TRBD1|TRBJ1-5|TRBV30|NA
CAWSDRGASNQPQHF
TGTGCCTGGTCAGACAGGGGAGCGAGCAATCAGCCCCAGCATTTT